Below are 14 T cell receptor beta chains sequenced from a single sample in a study of human T cells and chemical hapten exposure (dated by TCRdb to the early 2020s). The time point tag for this specimen amounts to: pre-sensitization, week 0. This specimen's treatment or condition label, interpreted: therapeutic diphenylcyclopropenone sensitization with weekly scalp DPC. Library preparation used RACE. Sequencer: NextSeq 500. TCRdb ran its own pipeline on the public reads, namely fastp trimming at Q25 and MiXCR clone calling, and kept in-frame beta chains. A single entry per CDR3 protein holds the most common genes and DNA from its merged rows. The sample contains a few hundred thousand distinct CDR3 sequences, over 7.5% of them found a single time. The ten largest clones capture 0.9% to 1.5% of the sample. The material sequenced was whole blood, taken in connection with sensitization to the hapten diphenylcyclopropenone (DPC). The source is a man aged 18 to 29 with alopecia areata. Some clones in this sample may be carry-over from other donors' samples.

This clonotype was seen repeatedly, ten times or more. The CDR3 sequence is CASTPGWGYTF. The CDR3, as DNA: TGTGCCAGCACGCCGGGTTGGGGCTACACCTTC. The chain recombines TRBV28 with TRBJ1-2, with unresolved D. The V and J ends lost 7 bases and 8 bases respectively, with 11 bases between them. This CDR3 has 11 amino acids. CDR1 and CDR2 from the germline V gene are MDHEN and SYDVKM.

This clonotype was detected a few times. The chain employs TRBV4-2 and TRBJ2-7; 12 nucleotides line up with TRBD2. Germline CDR1 reads LGHNA; CDR2 reads YNFKEQ. The CDR3 contains 15 residues. V shed 2 bases and J 3 bases; nucleotides not matched to a gene: 2. The CDR3 region has the DNA TGTGCCAGCAGCCAACTAGCGGGGGGGTTCTACGAGCAGTACTTC. This sequence encodes CASSQLAGGFYEQYF.

V usage is TRBV6-5 and J usage is TRBJ2-3, with TRBD1 matching over 9 bases. The CDR3 consists of 14 residues. Germline lookup yields CDR1 MNHEY and CDR2 SVGAGI. With 5 bases clipped from V and 2 bases from J, the junction kept 2 bases outside the gene matches. CDR3: CASSRQGDTDTQYF. Here the CDR3 DNA reads TGTGCCAGCAGTCGACAGGGGGACACAGATACGCAGTATTTT.

This clonotype has just a few counts. This chain uses TRBV2 with TRBJ2-7; tentative D call: TRBD2 (7 bases). This CDR3 contains 12 residues. CDR1 is SNHLY, CDR2 FYNNEI, per germline. V was shortened by 8 bases and J by 5 bases, with 13 bases between the two germline ends. The CDR3 DNA follows: TGTGCCAGCTTTTGGGGGGGCCACGAGCAGTACGTC. Translation: CASFWGGHEQYV.

This clonotype was recorded a few times. This sequence joins TRBV9 and TRBJ2-3, with 10 bases aligning to TRBD2. This CDR3 contains 18 residues. The V gene's germline CDR1 is SGDLS and CDR2 YYNGEE. V shed 1 base and J 4 bases; nucleotides not matched to a gene: 12. The CDR3 loop is CASSVSLSGGANADTQYF. The CDR3 coding sequence is TGTGCCAGCAGCGTAAGTCTCAGCGGGGGGGCTAACGCAGATACGCAGTATTTT.

The sample holds a few counts of this clonotype. V and J are TRBV12-3 or TRBV12-4 and TRBJ2-7, with 10 bases fitting TRBD1. This CDR3 region has 13 residues. With 3 bases clipped from V and 10 bases from J, the junction kept 6 bases outside the gene matches. The CDR3 DNA reads TGTGCCAGCAGTTTGAAGACAGGGGGCCGACAGTACTTC. This codes for CASSLKTGGRQYF.

On this clonotype: The CDR3 does not close with the conserved phenylalanine or tryptophan, likely indicating a read error. The rearrangement links TRBV7-2 to TRBJ2-1; 9 bases align to TRBD1. The V segment lost 2 bases and the J segment 3 bases; nucleotides outside the gene matches: 2. The CDR3 spans 15 residues. The germline CDR1 and CDR2 sequences are SGHTA and FQGNSA. CDR3 coding DNA: TGTGCCAGCAGCTTAAGACAGGGGGTCTACAATGAGCAGTTCTCC. Amino acids: CASSLRQGVYNEQFS.

The rearrangement links TRBV7-2 to TRBJ2-7; no firm D call. There are 13 residues in the CDR3. With 3 bases removed from V and 1 base from J, the gap between germline ends came to 7 bases. Germline assignment: CDR1 SGHTA and CDR2 FQGNSA. For the CDR3, the DNA is TGTGCCAGCAGCTTTATGGAATCCTACGAGCAGTACTTC. It codes for CASSFMESYEQYF.

This clonotype was recorded a few times. The chain recombines TRBV3-1 with TRBJ1-2, with 10 bases matching TRBD1. From germline, CDR1 is LGHDT and CDR2 YNNKEL (reference sequence). Trimming took 0 bases from V and 7 from J; bases not matched to a gene: 2. This CDR3 has 14 amino acids. The DNA for the CDR3 is TGTGCCAGCAGCCAAGATCGACAGGGGGCTGGCTACACCTTC. Protein product: CASSQDRQGAGYTF.

This clonotype showed up many times. This rearrangement joins TRBV10-3 to TRBJ2-7, with unresolved D. Germline V gene lookup returns CDR1 ENHRY and CDR2 SYGVKD. This CDR3 comprises 11 residues. Trimming removed 2 bases at V and 7 bases at J, with 6 bases between. CDR3 amino acids: CAISEMREQYF. As DNA, the CDR3 is TGTGCCATCAGTGAGATGCGAGAGCAGTACTTC.

The CDR3 spells CASSNRRTYEQYV. CDR3 in DNA: TGTGCCAGCAGCAACAGGAGGACCTACGAGCAGTACGTC. V and J are TRBV6-2 or TRBV6-3 and TRBJ2-7; D may correspond to TRBD1 or TRBD2 (5 bases each). Per the germline V gene, CDR1 is MNHEY and CDR2 is SVGEGT. The CDR3 spans 13 residues. V was shortened by 6 bases and J by 2 bases, with 11 bases between the two germline ends.

This clonotype was observed at least ten times. The chain has TRBV4-1 and TRBJ1-5; D is perhaps TRBD1 (6 bases). The CDR3 covers 16 residues. V shed 3 bases and J shed 1 base, with 13 bases lying between them. Germline assignment: CDR1 MGHRA and CDR2 YSYEKL. Here the CDR3 reads CASSQDSRRSNQPQHF. The CDR3 DNA follows: TGCGCCAGCAGCCAGGACAGCCGAAGGAGCAATCAGCCCCAGCATTTT.

There are a few counts of this clonotype. The chain recombines TRBV4-2 with TRBJ2-2, with 7 bases matching TRBD2. The CDR3 extends over 14 amino acids. Trimming took 7 bases from V and 4 from J; bases not matched to a gene: 6. Germline CDR1 is LGHNA and CDR2 is YNFKEQ. CDR3 DNA: TGTGCCAGCATGGCTAGCGGACTCACCGGGGAGCTGTTTTTT. Protein: CASMASGLTGELFF.

This clonotype turned up a few times. The V call is TRBV20-1, the J call TRBJ2-7; 15 nucleotides line up with TRBD2. CDR1 and CDR2 (germline): DFQATT, SNEGSKA (reference sequence). J was trimmed by 3 bases and V by 2 bases; bases with no gene match: 5. This CDR3 comprises 16 residues. The CDR3 region is CSARTGTSGGFYEQYV. The DNA for the CDR3 is TGCAGTGCTAGAACCGGGACTAGCGGGGGGTTCTACGAGCAGTACGTC.